This T cell receptor beta chain originates from a study of T-cell reconstitution after alpha-beta-depleted transplantation in children. Study results and caveats: By about two months after transplant, alpha-beta T cells reportedly arose from several hundred graft clones that had expanded. TCRbeta diversity was high at day 60 in some patients (a result of surviving recipient T cells and thymic progenitors). T-cell numbers and diversity one year post-transplant derived largely from freshly generated T cells.

Construction of the TCRbeta library involved unique molecular identifiers. TCRdb redid the calling of the PCR reads with MiXCR, one entry per CDR3 protein. The table records fewer than 1 million distinct CDR3 sequences, around 17% of them present only once. The CDR3 sequence is 17 residues long. J gave up 2 bases and V 1 base, and 6 bases lay outside the gene matches. Per the germline V gene, CDR1 is MGHRA and CDR2 is YSYEKL. Concerning this clonotype: Antigen unknown.

The clonotype was recovered from a male patient under 18 who had a stem cell transplant for acute lymphoblastic leukemia, so the T cells may come from the graft donor. This rearrangement joins TRBV4-1 to TRBJ2-2; 8 nucleotides match TRBD2. The sample was PBMCs, mostly from graft donor cells, taken 360 days after TCRalphabeta/CD19-depleted stem cell transplant. The CDR3 reads CASSQVGREVNTGELFF. The CDR3 region has the DNA TGCGCCAGCAGCCAAGTGGGGCGGGAGGTAAACACCGGGGAGCTGTTTTTT.